The 26 T cell receptor beta chains below come from one sample, sequenced in a study of metastatic and nonmetastatic thyroid tumors. TCRdb re-processed the PCR reads through MiXCR. Among 60,000 or so clones listed, about 4% were seen once. Every patient underwent thyroid surgery untreated. Material: blood. The source is a female donor with papillary thyroid cancer or a benign thyroid nodule (not recorded which). Some clones in this sample may be carry-over from other donors' samples.

Ten or more counts support this clone. The rearrangement uses TRBV7-8 and TRBJ2-3, with D tentatively TRBD2 (6 bases). CDR1 is SGHVS, CDR2 FQNEAQ, per germline. There are 16 residues in the CDR3. The ends were cut back, 4 bases at V and 3 bases at J, with 17 bases in the middle. The CDR3 here is CASSSRRRGRTDTQYF. As DNA, the CDR3 is TGTGCCAGCAGCTCCCGTAGGCGGGGACGGACAGATACGCAGTATTTT.

This clone was recorded once. One end of the junction fails to match germline, which may point to a read error. This rearrangement joins TRBV20-1 to TRBJ1-2; possible D gene TRBD1, 5 bases. This CDR3 has 12 residues. Per the germline V gene, CDR1 is DFQATT and CDR2 is SNEGSKA (reference sequence). CDR3 nucleotides: TGCAGGGCTACCCGGGGCGCCAATGGCTACACCTTC. This gives the protein CRATRGANGYTF.

This clone was counted ten times or more. This sequence joins TRBV14 and TRBJ2-3; 8 bases match TRBD2. CDR3 length: 15 amino acids. Germline lookup yields CDR1 SGHDN and CDR2 FVKESK. After removal of 3 bases from V and 3 bases from J, the junction contained 5 bases not matched to a gene. CDR3 residues: CASSHGTRRTDTQYF. Here the CDR3 DNA reads TGTGCCAGCAGCCACGGGACTAGGAGAACAGATACGCAGTATTTT.

In this sample, this clone turned up a few times. In DNA form, the CDR3 reads TGTGCCAGCAGCGTATTTGACGGGACGAACACTGAAGCTTTCTTT. It codes for CASSVFDGTNTEAFF. The chain combines TRBV9 with TRBJ1-1; possible D gene TRBD1, 5 bases. Deletions cut 1 base from V and 1 base from J, with 11 bases between. CDR1 and CDR2 (germline): SGDLS, YYNGEE. The CDR3 runs 15 residues. The variable domain in full, completed from reference TRBV9 and TRBJ1-1, reads DSGVTQTPKHLITATGQRVTLRCSPRSGDLSVYWYQQSLDQGLQFLIQYYNGEERAKGNILERFSAQQFPDLHSELNLSSLELGDSALYFCASSVFDGTNTEAFFGQGTRLTVV.

Many counts were recorded for this clone. This chain joins TRBV5-4 and TRBJ2-1; TRBD1 aligns across 7 bases. The CDR3 runs to 13 residues. Germline V CDR1 and CDR2: SGHNT, YYREEE (reference sequence). Losses at the gene ends were 4 bases for V and 10 bases for J; bases not matched to a gene: 8. The CDR3 reads CASSLPDRTEQFF. DNA of the CDR3: TGTGCCAGCAGCCTCCCGGACAGGACAGAGCAGTTCTTC.

This clone came up many times. The chain carries TRBV11-2 and TRBJ2-5; tentatively, D is TRBD2 (6 bases). The CDR3 runs 15 residues. The germline V gene encodes CDR1 SGHAT and CDR2 FQNNGV. Trimming left V 6 bases short and J 5 bases short, with 19 bases between. CDR3 in amino acids: CASSSRYGGRETQYF. DNA of the CDR3: TGTGCCAGCAGTTCAAGGTACGGGGGTCGGGAGACCCAGTACTTC.

This clone was counted between two and nine times. The chain uses TRBV7-6 and TRBJ2-2; D possibly corresponds to TRBD2 (6 bases). The CDR3 runs to 13 residues. CDR1 and CDR2 (germline): SGHVS, FNYEAQ. Trimming left V 7 bases short and J 5 bases short, with 11 bases between. The CDR3 bases are TGTGCCAGCAACTTGAGCGGGACCGGGGAGCTGTTTTTT. Its protein product is CASNLSGTGELFF.

This clone has only a few counts. Possible read error: a much larger clone is one base away. The chain employs TRBV12-3 or TRBV12-4 and TRBJ2-1, with D possibly called TRBD1 or TRBD2 (5 bases each). The V and J ends lost 7 bases and 3 bases respectively, with 10 bases between them. This CDR3 contains 13 residues. DNA for the CDR3: TGTGCCAGCACCGAGGGGTTCTACAATGAGCAGTTCTTC. Its protein is CASTEGFYNEQFF.

In this sample, this clone turned up many times. The V gene is TRBV12-3 or TRBV12-4, the J gene TRBJ2-2, with 7 bases lining up with TRBD2. After removal of 6 bases from V and 4 bases from J, the junction contained 8 bases not matched to a gene. This CDR3 spans 15 amino acids. The CDR3 nucleotides read TGTGCCAGCAGATCGACTAGCTTTCCCACCGGGGAGCTGTTTTTT. It translates to CASRSTSFPTGELFF.

Only a few counts were recorded for this clone. This chain links TRBV28 with TRBJ1-2; maybe TRBD1 (5 bases). Germline assignment: CDR1 MDHEN and CDR2 SYDVKM. Trimming cost V 1 base and J 7 bases, with 10 bases left between them. The CDR3 has 13 residues. The CDR3 DNA follows: TGTGCCAGCAGTTTATCTTGGGGGGGTGGCTACACCTTC. Translated, it gives CASSLSWGGGYTF.

In this sample, this clone turned up many times. The same CDR3 can be traced to other DNA sequences in this sample. The V call is TRBV4-1, the J call TRBJ1-1; D unclear. The CDR3 spans 16 residues. The V end was cut by 2 bases, the J end by 1 base, with 14 bases between. The germline V gene encodes CDR1 MGHRA and CDR2 YSYEKL. CDR3 nucleotides: TGCGCCAGCAGCCAACATGGTGGAGGCACGAACACTGAAGCTTTCTTT. The encoded protein is CASSQHGGGTNTEAFF.

This clone was found many times. The chain uses TRBV2 and TRBJ2-1, with D perhaps TRBD2 (5 bases). The V gene lost 7 bases and the J gene lost 0 bases, with 13 bases spanning the gap. The CDR3 contains 15 residues. The germline V gene has CDR1 SNHLY and CDR2 FYNNEI. CDR3 in amino acids: CASMRVPGSYNEQFF. The CDR3 DNA follows: TGTGCCAGCATGAGGGTCCCTGGCTCCTACAATGAGCAGTTCTTC. The complete variable domain, with remaining parts taken from reference TRBV2 and TRBJ2-1, reads EPEVTQTPSHQVTQMGQEVILRCVPISNHLYFYWYRQILGQKVEFLVSFYNNEISEKSEIFDDQFSVERPDGSNFTLKIRSTKLEDSAMYFCASMRVPGSYNEQFFGPGTRLTVL.

This clone was seen repeatedly, ten times or more. The genes are TRBV11-3 and TRBJ2-5; D remains unclear. Germline V gives CDR1 SGHNT, CDR2 YENEEA. V lost 1 base and J 5 bases, leaving 8 bases between the germline ends. There are 13 residues in the CDR3. The CDR3 loop reads CASSLGLGETQYF. The CDR3 DNA follows: TGTGCCAGCAGCTTAGGGTTGGGGGAGACCCAGTACTTC. The whole variable domain, remainder taken from reference TRBV11-3 and TRBJ2-5, is EAGVVQSPRYKIIEKKQPVAFWCNPISGHNTLYWYLQNLGQGPELLIRYENEEAVDDSQLPKDRFSAERLKGVDSTLKIQPAELGDSAVYLCASSLGLGETQYFGPGTRLLVL.

This clone appeared a single time. Just one base apart from a much larger clone, this may be a read error. This chain connects TRBV4-1 to TRBJ2-5; D possibly corresponds to TRBD1 (6 bases). The germline V and J ends were trimmed by 3 bases and 2 bases, with 10 bases remaining between them. This CDR3 contains 14 residues. CDR1 is MGHRA, CDR2 YSYEKL, per germline. The CDR3 reads CASSQAGDQETQYF. Written as DNA, the CDR3 is TGCGCCAGCAGCCAGGCAGGGGATCAAGAGACCCAGTACTTC.

Many counts were recorded for this clone. This chain links TRBV19 with TRBJ2-2; 7 positions match TRBD1. The CDR3 length is 14 residues. Germline trimming cut 7 bases from V and 4 bases from J; bases unmatched to any gene: 6. The V gene's germline CDR1 is LNHDA and CDR2 SQIVND (reference sequence). The CDR3 sequence: CASKTTGTTGELFF. The DNA of the CDR3 is TGTGCCAGTAAGACGACAGGGACCACCGGGGAGCTGTTTTTT.

The CDR3 DNA reads TGTGCCAGCAGCGTAGTTCCCGGGGATAATACGCAGTATTTT. Translated: CASSVVPGDNTQYF. J is TRBJ2-3 and V is TRBV12-3 or TRBV12-4; perhaps TRBD2 as D (5 bases). This CDR3 spans 14 amino acids. V lost 6 bases and J 7 bases, leaving 17 bases between the germline ends.

This clone was counted only a few times. The chain carries TRBV28 and TRBJ2-6; TRBD2 agrees at 11 bases. This CDR3 spans 19 amino acids. Per the germline V gene, CDR1 is MDHEN and CDR2 is SYDVKM. J gave up 0 bases and V 10 bases, and 14 bases lay outside the gene matches. The CDR3 sequence is CATVGTSGRPISGANVLTF. CDR3 DNA sequence: TGTGCCACCGTGGGGACTAGCGGTAGGCCGATCTCTGGGGCCAACGTCCTGACTTTC.

This clone was seen ten or more times. The chain couples TRBV7-9 to TRBJ2-2, with D hard to call. V lost 1 base and J 6 bases, leaving 18 bases between the germline ends. The germline V gene has CDR1 SEHNR and CDR2 FQNEAQ (reference sequence). The CDR3 length is 17 residues. CDR3 sequence: CASSLGAGPSLPGELFF. CDR3 bases: TGTGCCAGCAGCTTAGGAGCTGGCCCATCGTTACCCGGGGAGCTGTTTTTT.

This chain uses TRBV18 with TRBJ1-4; maybe TRBD1 (6 bases). This CDR3 has 13 amino acids. Germline CDR1 reads KGHSH; CDR2 reads LQKENI. Here the CDR3 DNA reads TGTGGGACCCGGGGGGGGCGAGACGAAAAACTGTTTTTT. This codes for CGTRGGRDEKLFF.

The chain uses TRBV12-3 or TRBV12-4 and TRBJ2-7, with 10 bases aligning to TRBD1. Trimming took 7 bases from V and 10 from J; bases not matched to a gene: 10. This CDR3 is 13 amino acids long. This CDR3 is CASKGTGVYYQYF. The CDR3, as DNA: TGTGCCAGCAAAGGGACAGGGGTTTACTATCAGTACTTC.

The chain couples TRBV6-2 or TRBV6-3 to TRBJ2-7; 7 nucleotides line up with TRBD2. The CDR3 covers 16 residues. Germline-derived CDR1 and CDR2 are MNHEY and SVGEGT. The V and J ends lost 5 bases and 4 bases, in that order; junction bases with no gene match: 14. CDR3 sequence: CASSRWAGGSSYEQYF. As DNA, the CDR3 is TGTGCCAGCAGTCGGTGGGCGGGCGGGAGTAGTTACGAGCAGTACTTC.

This rearrangement joins TRBV27 to TRBJ2-3; D ambiguous. CDR1 is MNHEY, CDR2 SMNVEV, per germline (reference sequence). This CDR3 has 15 amino acids. Trimming shortened V by 0 bases and J by 1 base, and 8 bases separated the two germline ends. The CDR3, as DNA: TGTGCCAGCAGTTTATCTAGGGTGGGCACAGATACGCAGTATTTT. Translating it yields CASSLSRVGTDTQYF.

In this sample, this clone turned up a few times. The gene calls are TRBV19 and TRBJ1-5; 9 bases are a match to TRBD1. The germline CDR1 and CDR2 sequences are LNHDA and SQIVND (reference sequence). V lost 3 bases to trimming and J lost 7 bases; unmatched junction nucleotides: 4. The CDR3 sequence is 14 residues long. CDR3: CASSMGTGFQPQHF. CDR3 coding DNA: TGTGCCAGTAGTATGGGGACAGGGTTCCAGCCCCAGCATTTT.

Ten or more counts support this clone. The V call is TRBV15, the J call TRBJ1-5; D is uncertain. The CDR3 is 16 residues long. Germline V CDR1 and CDR2: LNHNV, YYDKDF (reference sequence). V lost 2 bases to trimming and J lost 2 bases, with 13 bases between them. The CDR3 sequence is CATSRHGDGGNQPQHF. In DNA, the CDR3 is TGTGCCACCAGCAGACACGGTGATGGTGGCAATCAGCCCCAGCATTTT.

This clone showed up just a few times. The gene calls are TRBV19 and TRBJ2-2; TRBD2 is a possible D gene (6 bases). CDR3 length equals 16 residues. With 3 bases removed from V and 9 bases from J, the gap between germline ends came to 20 bases. Germline CDR1 is LNHDA and CDR2 is SQIVND (reference sequence). The CDR3 loop is CASSMAASVRGWELFF. CDR3 bases: TGTGCCAGTAGTATGGCAGCTAGCGTGAGAGGCTGGGAGCTGTTTTTT.

This clone was seen many times. The rearrangement joins TRBV4-1 to TRBJ1-4; D is perhaps TRBD1 (5 bases). CDR1 and CDR2 (germline): MGHRA, YSYEKL. The CDR3 is 15 residues long. Trimming pared 5 bases from V and 0 bases from J, leaving 10 bases between. The CDR3 here is CASSGVGATNEKLFF. CDR3 coding DNA: TGCGCCAGCAGCGGGGTAGGGGCAACTAATGAAAAACTGTTTTTT.